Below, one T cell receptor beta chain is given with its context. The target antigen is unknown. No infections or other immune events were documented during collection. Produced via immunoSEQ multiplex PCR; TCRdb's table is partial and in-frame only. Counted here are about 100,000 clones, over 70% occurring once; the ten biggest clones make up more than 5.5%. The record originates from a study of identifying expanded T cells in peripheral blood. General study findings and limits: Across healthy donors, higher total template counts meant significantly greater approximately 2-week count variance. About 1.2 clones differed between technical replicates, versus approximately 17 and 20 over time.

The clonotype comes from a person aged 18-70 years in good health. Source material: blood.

The CDR3 region is CATTPLTGGGQPQHF. The DNA for the CDR3 is TGTGCCACCACCCCGTTGACAGGGGGCGGTCAGCCCCAGCATTTT. J is TRBJ1-5 and V is TRBV15; 10 bases fit TRBD1. Germline CDR1 LNHNV, CDR2 YYDKDF (reference sequence). V was pared by 7 bases and J by 6 bases, with 9 bases of the junction left unmatched. The CDR3 runs to 15 residues.